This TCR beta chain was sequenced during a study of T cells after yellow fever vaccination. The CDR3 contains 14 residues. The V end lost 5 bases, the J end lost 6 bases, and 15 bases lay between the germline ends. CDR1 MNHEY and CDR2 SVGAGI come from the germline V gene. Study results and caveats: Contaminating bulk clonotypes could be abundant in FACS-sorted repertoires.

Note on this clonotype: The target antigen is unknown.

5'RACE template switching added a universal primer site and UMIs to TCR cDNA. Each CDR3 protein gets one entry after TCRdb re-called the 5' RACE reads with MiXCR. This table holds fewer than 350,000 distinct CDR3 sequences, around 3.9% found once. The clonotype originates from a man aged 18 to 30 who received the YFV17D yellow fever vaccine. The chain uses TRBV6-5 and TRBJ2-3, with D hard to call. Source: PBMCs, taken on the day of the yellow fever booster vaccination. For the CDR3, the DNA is TGTGCCAGCAGTCGGCGATCGGTGGTTGATACGCAGTATTTT. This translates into CASSRRSVVDTQYF.